This is a list of T cell receptor beta chains from one sample in a study of regulatory T cells in long-lasting Graves disease. MiXCR, run by TCRdb on the multiplex PCR reads, gives a single entry per CDR3 protein. This table holds 500,000 to 800,000 distinct CDR3 sequences, 30% found once. The sample here was peripheral blood mononuclear cells (PBMCs), taken when the disease was refractory, from a patient treated with antithyroid drugs. The receptors stem from a female donor with Graves disease. The CDR3 runs from the conserved cysteine through the conserved F or W. A D gene is named only where the DNA matches it firmly. The size entry is marked missing in some rows and otherwise reads once, few, many or a size class.

d_gene	j_gene	abundance	v_gene	CDR3aa	CDR3nt
NA	TRBJ1-4	many	TRBV2	CASTGTGNEKLFF	TGTGCCAGCACCGGGACGGGTAATGAAAAACTGTTTTTT
NA	TRBJ2-2	NA	TRBV5-1	CASSFGTSNTGELFF	TGCGCCAGCAGCTTCGGGACATCTAACACCGGGGAGCTGTTTTTT
TRBD1	TRBJ1-3	NA	TRBV12-3/TRBV12-4	CASSPGTGAFSGNTIYF	TGTGCCAGCAGTCCCGGGACAGGGGCTTTCTCTGGAAACACCATATATTTT
NA	TRBJ1-2	many	TRBV11-2	CASSLVYSYGYTF	TGTGCCAGCAGCTTAGTGTACAGCTATGGCTACACCTTC
NA	TRBJ1-2	NA	TRBV20-1	CSARSLSYGYTF	TGCAGTGCCCGGTCGCTTAGCTATGGCTACACCTTC
NA	TRBJ1-2	few	TRBV2	CASVQGGGYTF	TGTGCCAGCGTCCAGGGCGGGGGCTACACCTTC
NA	TRBJ1-6	few	TRBV15	CATSRDRQGYSPLHF	TGTGCCACCAGCAGAGATCGGCAGGGATATTCACCCCTCCACTTT
NA	TRBJ2-7	few	TRBV3-1	CASSRRTNLLNYEQYF	TGTGCCAGCAGTCGCCGGACTAACCTTCTCAACTACGAGCAGTACTTC
TRBD1	TRBJ1-1	few	TRBV7-3	CASSLEGASTEAFF	TGTGCCAGCAGCTTAGAGGGGGCCTCCACTGAAGCTTTCTTT
TRBD2	TRBJ2-2	NA	TRBV12-3/TRBV12-4	CASSSLTSGVNTGELFF	TGTGCCAGCAGTTCCTTGACTAGCGGGGTGAACACCGGGGAGCTGTTTTTT
NA	TRBJ1-5	few	TRBV15	CATSRDRQGDLRQPQHF	TGTGCCACCAGCAGAGATCGGCAGGGAGACCTACGCCAGCCCCAGCATTTT
NA	TRBJ1-2	few	TRBV3-1	CASSQGRLPYGYTF	TGTGCCAGCAGCCAAGGGCGGCTCCCCTATGGCTACACCTTC
NA	TRBJ1-2	many	TRBV2	CASSEALYGYTF	TGTGCCAGCAGTGAAGCGCTCTATGGCTACACCTTC